Following are 6 T cell receptor beta chains from one sample sequenced in a study of T cell responses to AZD1222 COVID-19 vaccine. Generated by immunoSEQ multiplex PCR, the TCRdb table keeps only in-frame clones and is missing some. Of some 100,000 clones in the sample, 80% to 90% were seen once. The sequencing used peripheral blood, collected 28 days after the second AZD1222 dose. Every receptor here comes from an adult who received the AZD1222 COVID-19 vaccine.

The chain couples TRBV4-2 to TRBJ2-1; 7 bases align to TRBD2. This CDR3 spans 17 amino acids. Unmatched junction bases numbered 16, after V lost 0 bases and J lost 11 bases. Germline V gene sequence: CDR1 LGHNA, CDR2 YNFKEQ. This chain's CDR3 is CASSQDPGLPYGSKQFF. CDR3 in DNA: TGTGCCAGCAGCCAAGACCCGGGACTACCATATGGCAGCAAGCAGTTCTTC.

This chain links TRBV3-1 (or the pseudogene TRBV3-2) with TRBJ2-7, with D perhaps matching TRBD2 (6 bases). CDR3 length: 14 residues. The V end was cut by 5 bases, the J end by 2 bases, with 13 bases between. CDR1 is LGHDT, CDR2 YNNKEL, per germline (reference sequence). The CDR3 nucleotides are TGTGCCAGCAGCTCCCCGGGACTCACCTACGAGCAGTACTTC. Its protein product is CASSSPGLTYEQYF.

This rearrangement joins TRBV27 to TRBJ1-2; no definite D call. CDR3 size: 13 residues. Between the trimmed V and J ends, which lost 2 bases and 6 bases, there was a span of 10 bases. The germline gives CDR1 MNHEY, CDR2 SMNVEV (reference sequence). The CDR3 region has the DNA TGTGCCAGCAGTTTAAGAAGAGGAGATGGCTACACCTTC. This translates into CASSLRRGDGYTF.

This chain connects TRBV29-1 to TRBJ2-5, with D perhaps being TRBD1 or TRBD2 (5 bases each). The CDR3 runs to 12 residues. V shed 4 bases and J shed 2 bases, with 8 bases lying between them. Germline CDR1 and CDR2: SQVTM and ANQGSEA. The CDR3 coding sequence is TGCAGCGTTGGGGGGTTACAAGAGACCCAGTACTTC. Amino acids: CSVGGLQETQYF. The full variable domain, rest sourced from reference TRBV29-1 and TRBJ2-5, is SAVISQKPSRDICQRGTSLTIQCQVDSQVTMMFWYRQQPGQSLTLIATANQGSEATYESGFVIDKFPISRPNLTFSTLTVSNMSPEDSSIYLCSVGGLQETQYFGPGTRLLVL.

The rearrangement uses TRBV15 and TRBJ1-5, with 7 bases fitting TRBD1. With 5 bases clipped from V and 3 bases from J, the junction kept 7 bases outside the gene matches. Germline assignment: CDR1 LNHNV and CDR2 YYDKDF (reference sequence). CDR3 size: 15 residues. As DNA, the CDR3 is TGTGCCACCAGCCCTCAGACAGGGCCCAATCAGCCCCAGCATTTT. This codes for CATSPQTGPNQPQHF.

This clone has more than one count but fewer than ten. The V and J genes are TRBV5-1 and TRBJ2-5, with TRBD2 as a possible D gene (5 bases). The germline V and J ends were trimmed by 0 bases and 5 bases, with 14 bases remaining between them. CDR1 SGHRS and CDR2 YFSETQ come from the germline V gene. The CDR3 runs 15 residues. The CDR3 loop reads CASSLELATPETQYF. CDR3 DNA: TGCGCCAGCAGCTTGGAGCTAGCAACTCCGGAGACCCAGTACTTC.